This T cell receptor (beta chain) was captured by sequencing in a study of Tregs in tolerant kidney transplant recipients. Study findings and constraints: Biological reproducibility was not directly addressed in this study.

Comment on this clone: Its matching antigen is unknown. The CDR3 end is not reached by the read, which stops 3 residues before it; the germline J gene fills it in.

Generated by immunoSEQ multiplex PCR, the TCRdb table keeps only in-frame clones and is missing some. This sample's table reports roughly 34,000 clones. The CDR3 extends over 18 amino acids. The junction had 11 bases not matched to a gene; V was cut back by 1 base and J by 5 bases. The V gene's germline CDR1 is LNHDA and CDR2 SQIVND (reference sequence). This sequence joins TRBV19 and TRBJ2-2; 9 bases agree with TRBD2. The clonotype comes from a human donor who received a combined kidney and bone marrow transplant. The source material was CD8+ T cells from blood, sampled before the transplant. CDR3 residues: CASSIGLRTSEITGELFF. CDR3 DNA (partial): TGTGCCAGTAGTATAGGGCTACGGACTAGCGAAATTACCGGGGAG.